These 28 T cell receptor beta chains came from one sample sequenced in a study of T cell repertoires in cytomegalovirus infection. TCRdb passed the reads through MiXCR, listing each CDR3 protein once. Of roughly 500,000 distinct CDR3 sequences listed, about 33% were seen once; the top ten hold roughly a sixth. No cognate antigen is known for these TCRs. The input for sequencing was cultured PBMCs, taken from culture after CMV antigen stimulation. These receptors originate from a human donor in good health (CMV status not recorded). Some clones in this sample may be carry-over from other donors' samples.

The V call is TRBV19, the J call TRBJ1-1; 8 nucleotides line up with TRBD1. Germline-derived CDR1 and CDR2 are LNHDA and SQIVND (reference sequence). The trim removed 3 bases at V and 3 bases at J, leaving 3 bases unmatched. There are 14 residues in the CDR3. The CDR3 sequence: CASSMDRDYTEAFF. The CDR3 DNA sequence: TGTGCCAGTAGTATGGACAGGGATTACACTGAAGCTTTCTTT.

The chain is built from TRBV19 and TRBJ2-6, with a weak D call TRBD2 (6 bases). Germline V CDR1 and CDR2: LNHDA, SQIVND (reference sequence). V gave up 6 bases and J gave up 4 bases, with 16 bases separating them. There are 16 residues in the CDR3. The CDR3 DNA is TGTGCCAGTAGAGGTCCCGGGAGCACCGGGGCCAACGTCCTGACTTTC. Its translation is CASRGPGSTGANVLTF. Drawing the rest from reference TRBV19 and TRBJ2-6, the complete variable domain is DGGITQSPKYLFRKEGQNVTLSCEQNLNHDAMYWYRQDPGQGLRLIYYSQIVNDFQKGDIAEGYSVSREKKESFPLTVTSAQKNPTAFYLCASRGPGSTGANVLTFGAGSRLTVL.

This clonotype was observed a handful of times. The chain carries TRBV28 and TRBJ1-5, with D uncertain. There are 20 residues in the CDR3. Trimming cost V 3 bases and J 0 bases, with 24 bases left between them. Per germline, CDR1 MDHEN and CDR2 SYDVKM. CDR3 protein: CASSFFSLINNQNSNQPQHF. The CDR3 coding sequence is TGTGCCAGCAGTTTCTTCTCCTTAATAAACAACCAGAATAGCAATCAGCCCCAGCATTTT.

A few counts support this clonotype. The chain links TRBV7-9 to TRBJ2-7; 9 bases match TRBD2. In germline, CDR1 is SEHNR, CDR2 FQNEAQ (reference sequence). CDR3 length: 17 residues. Unmatched junction bases numbered 17, after V lost 6 bases and J lost 5 bases. The CDR3 bases are TGTGCCAGCAGTGGGACGGGGAGCTTAGCGGGAGATAACGAGCAGTACGTC. Translated: CASSGTGSLAGDNEQYV.

The chain uses TRBV4-3 and TRBJ1-5, with TRBD1 matching 7 bases. CDR1 is LGHNA and CDR2 is YSLEER in the germline V gene. The ends lost 0 bases at V and 2 bases at J; junction bases unmatched: 4. This CDR3 contains 16 residues. This chain's CDR3 is CASSQETGFGNQPQHF. For the CDR3, the DNA is TGCGCCAGCAGCCAAGAGACAGGGTTTGGCAATCAGCCCCAGCATTTT.

V is TRBV18 and J is TRBJ1-3; TRBD1 might be the D (5 bases). The germline CDR1 and CDR2 sequences are KGHSH and LQKENI. V lost 4 bases, J lost 2 bases, and 9 bases lay in between. CDR3 length: 14 amino acids. CDR3 amino acids: CASSRQLTGNTIYF. CDR3 DNA: TGTGCCAGCTCACGACAGTTGACTGGAAACACCATATATTTT.

The J gene is TRBJ2-1, the V gene TRBV6-8; 14 nucleotides line up with TRBD2. Trimming took 4 bases from V and 8 from J; bases not matched to a gene: 4. This CDR3 is built from 15 residues. Germline V CDR1 and CDR2: MNHGY, SAAAGT. CDR3: CASSSGTSGSYEQFF. The CDR3, as DNA: TGTGCCAGCAGTTCCGGGACTAGCGGGAGCTATGAGCAGTTCTTC.

The chain uses TRBV11-2 and TRBJ2-2; TRBD2 agrees at 7 bases. The CDR3 has 16 amino acids. J was trimmed by 3 bases and V by 4 bases; bases with no gene match: 8. CDR1 and CDR2 from the germline V gene are SGHAT and FQNNGV. This chain's CDR3 is CASSSDPRGDTGELFF. CDR3 DNA sequence: TGTGCCAGCAGCTCCGACCCCCGGGGGGACACCGGGGAGCTGTTTTTT.

V gene TRBV6-5 combines with J gene TRBJ2-5; unclear D gene. V dropped 2 bases and J dropped 4 bases, with 8 bases sitting between them. Germline V gives CDR1 MNHEY, CDR2 SVGAGI. CDR3 size: 13 residues. CDR3 nucleotides: TGTGCCAGCAGTTACCCCCTGGGAGAGACCCAGTACTTC. It encodes CASSYPLGETQYF.

This clonotype was counted only a few times. The J gene is TRBJ2-1, the V gene TRBV7-9; weak D call: TRBD2 (6 bases). With 7 bases removed from V and 3 bases from J, the gap between germline ends came to 19 bases. The germline V gene has CDR1 SEHNR and CDR2 FQNEAQ (reference sequence). The CDR3 covers 16 residues. In DNA form, the CDR3 reads TGTGCCAGCATCACCCTAGGCGGGATTATCTACAATGAGCAGTTCTTC. Translating it yields CASITLGGIIYNEQFF.

The V call is TRBV18, the J call TRBJ2-1; D ambiguous. The CDR3 sequence is 13 residues long. Trimming pared 1 base from V and 7 bases from J, leaving 8 bases between. CDR1 and CDR2 (germline): KGHSH, LQKENI. Written as DNA, the CDR3 is TGTGCCAGCTCACCACGTAGTAAAAATGAGCAGTTCTTC. Residues: CASSPRSKNEQFF.

The chain uses TRBV7-2 and TRBJ2-3, with a tentative D call TRBD2 (6 bases). V was pared by 5 bases and J by 7 bases, with 22 bases between. CDR1 is SGHTA, CDR2 FQGNSA, per germline. The CDR3 covers 16 residues. The CDR3 region has the DNA TGTGCCAGCAGCCCCCAATGGCGGGGCCCGAGAAATACGCAGTATTTT. Its translation: CASSPQWRGPRNTQYF.

The V gene is TRBV20-1, the J gene TRBJ2-5; 10 bases fit TRBD2. The germline V gene has CDR1 DFQATT and CDR2 SNEGSKA (reference sequence). This CDR3 contains 16 residues. V was pared by 0 bases and J by 6 bases, with 10 bases of the junction left unmatched. CDR3 amino acids: CSARDLSSGGVQTQYF. CDR3 DNA: TGCAGTGCTAGAGATCTTTCAAGCGGGGGGGTGCAGACCCAGTACTTC.

The chain combines TRBV11-2 with TRBJ2-5, with 7 nucleotides matching TRBD2. In germline, CDR1 is SGHAT, CDR2 FQNNGV. J was trimmed by 5 bases and V by 2 bases; bases with no gene match: 14. The CDR3 length is 17 residues. The CDR3 spells CASSLRRETNPAETQYF. CDR3 nucleotides: TGTGCCAGCAGCTTACGGCGGGAGACCAACCCGGCGGAGACCCAGTACTTC.

The genes are TRBV28 and TRBJ2-5; no firm D call. Trimming took 3 bases from V and 4 from J, leaving 18 bases between them. The CDR3 is 16 amino acids. The germline V gene has CDR1 MDHEN and CDR2 SYDVKM. CDR3 in DNA: TGTGCCAGCAGTTTTCTAATCGAGTCGAGATCAGAGACCCAGTACTTC. It specifies CASSFLIESRSETQYF.

The rearrangement uses TRBV5-6 and TRBJ1-6, with TRBD1 matching over 10 bases. CDR1 and CDR2 (germline): SGHDT, YYEEEE. CDR3 length: 17 residues. V was pared by 4 bases and J by 9 bases, with 13 bases of the junction left unmatched. The CDR3 bases are TGTGCCAGCAGCCTGAGGACAGGGGGTAGCTTGACTTCACCCCTCCACTTT. Translation: CASSLRTGGSLTSPLHF.

This clonotype was detected many times. CDR3 sequence (DNA): TGTGCCAGCAGCCACGATTTACCAGGGACAGGGCAAGGCTACACCTTC. Protein product: CASSHDLPGTGQGYTF. This chain joins TRBV4-2 and TRBJ1-2; 9 nucleotides match TRBD1. From germline, CDR1 is LGHNA and CDR2 YNFKEQ. The junction had 13 bases not matched to a gene; V was cut back by 3 bases and J by 8 bases. The CDR3 length is 16 residues.

This clonotype was counted between two and nine times. The chain recombines TRBV2 with TRBJ1-1, with D perhaps TRBD1 (5 bases). The CDR3 contains 13 residues. CDR1 and CDR2 (germline): SNHLY, FYNNEI. Deletions cut 6 bases from V and 4 bases from J, with 12 bases between. CDR3 loop: CASSEDIRTEAFF. The CDR3 nucleotides are TGTGCCAGCAGCGAGGACATTCGCACTGAAGCTTTCTTT.

The rearrangement uses TRBV7-9 and TRBJ2-1, with 9 bases matching TRBD1. This CDR3 has 15 amino acids. CDR1 is SEHNR, CDR2 FQNEAQ, per germline (reference sequence). The V gene end was trimmed by 5 bases and the J gene end by 5 bases; junction bases not matched to a gene: 7. CDR3 nucleotides: TGTGCCAGCAGCCCAGACAGGGGGGTCGACAATGAGCAGTTCTTC. Protein: CASSPDRGVDNEQFF. Looking up the rest from reference TRBV7-9 and TRBJ2-1 gives the full variable domain: DTGVSQNPRHKITKRGQNVTFRCDPISEHNRLYWYRQTLGQGPEFLTYFQNEAQLEKSRLLSDRFSAERPKGSFSTLEIQRTEQGDSAMYLCASSPDRGVDNEQFFGPGTRLTVL.

This clonotype appeared a few times. The chain employs TRBV2 and TRBJ1-5; 8 bases agree with TRBD1. Trimming cost V 6 bases and J 2 bases; bases outside gene matches: 6. The CDR3 spans 15 residues. Germline CDR1 is SNHLY and CDR2 is FYNNEI. DNA for the CDR3: TGTGCCAGCAGGACAGGGGATCAGGGCAATCAGCCCCAGCATTTT. Its protein product is CASRTGDQGNQPQHF.

This clonotype was recorded at least ten times. The chain has TRBV6-1 and TRBJ2-7, with TRBD2 matching over 9 bases. Germline CDR1 MNHNS, CDR2 SASEGT. Germline trimming cut 5 bases from V and 2 bases from J; bases unmatched to any gene: 7. This CDR3 spans 15 amino acids. CDR3 in amino acids: CASSTTTSGTYEQYV. CDR3 DNA: TGTGCCAGCAGTACTACGACTAGCGGTACCTACGAGCAGTACGTC.

This clonotype was seen more than once but under ten times. The chain combines TRBV28 with TRBJ2-7; 8 nucleotides line up with TRBD1. Trimming removed 7 bases from V and 4 bases from J; junction bases left unmatched: 6. In germline, CDR1 is MDHEN, CDR2 SYDVKM. The CDR3 extends over 13 amino acids. The CDR3 coding sequence is TGTGCCAGCAATACAGGGGGGACTTACGAGCAGTACTTC. This translates into CASNTGGTYEQYF.

This clonotype was picked up many times. The CDR3 region has the DNA TGTGCCAGCAGCGAAAACAGGGCCCCCCACTATGGCTACACCTTC. Protein: CASSENRAPHYGYTF. J is TRBJ1-2 and V is TRBV7-2, with D possibly TRBD1 on 6 matching bases. V was pared by 5 bases and J by 3 bases, with 16 bases between. The CDR3 totals 15 residues. From germline, CDR1 is SGHTA and CDR2 FQGNSA. The full variable domain, completed using reference TRBV7-2 and TRBJ1-2, is GAGVSQSPSNKVTEKGKDVELRCDPISGHTALYWYRQSLGQGLEFLIYFQGNSAPDKSGLPSDRFSAERTGGSVSTLTIQRTQQEDSAVYLCASSENRAPHYGYTFGSGTRLTVV.

In this sample, this clonotype turned up a few times. This chain connects TRBV6-4 to TRBJ2-1, with 7 bases matching TRBD2. The ends lost 5 bases at V and 2 bases at J; junction bases unmatched: 0. CDR3 length equals 13 residues. Germline lookup yields CDR1 MRHNA and CDR2 SNTAGT. For the CDR3, the DNA is TGTGCCAGCAGTCGGGAGGCCTACAATGAGCAGTTCTTC. Translated: CASSREAYNEQFF.

DNA of the CDR3: TGTGCCAGCAGTTTATCCCCCAGGACAGGCTACAATGAGCAGTTCTTC. It encodes CASSLSPRTGYNEQFF. The rearrangement links TRBV28 to TRBJ2-1; 7 bases agree with TRBD1. V shed 1 base and J 3 bases; nucleotides not matched to a gene: 6. In germline, CDR1 is MDHEN, CDR2 SYDVKM. The CDR3 sequence is 16 residues long.

The chain recombines TRBV6-2 or TRBV6-3 with TRBJ2-1, with D hard to call. CDR3 length equals 13 residues. Germline lookup yields CDR1 MNHEY and CDR2 SVGEGT. V lost 2 bases and J 15 bases, leaving 17 bases between the germline ends. The chain's CDR3 is CASSYPPGSQSFF. In nucleotides, the CDR3 is TGTGCCAGCAGTTACCCCCCGGGTAGCCAATCGTTCTTC.

The genes are TRBV19 and TRBJ1-1; 11 positions agree with TRBD1. V lost 1 base, J lost 4 bases, and 5 bases stayed unmatched. Per germline, CDR1 LNHDA and CDR2 SQIVND (reference sequence). CDR3 length: 16 residues. The CDR3 DNA sequence: TGTGCCAGTAGTATAGCGACCGGGACAGGGGGCACTGAAGCTTTCTTT. Translation: CASSIATGTGGTEAFF.

The chain couples TRBV5-1 to TRBJ2-3; D unclear. Germline V gene sequence: CDR1 SGHRS, CDR2 YFSETQ. CDR3 size: 14 residues. Trimming stripped 0 bases from V and 3 bases from J, with 8 bases between. CDR3 amino acids: CASSLEGTTDTQYF. CDR3 bases: TGCGCCAGCAGCTTGGAAGGAACTACAGATACGCAGTATTTT. Drawing the rest from reference TRBV5-1 and TRBJ2-3, the complete variable domain is KAGVTQTPRYLIKTRGQQVTLSCSPISGHRSVSWYQQTPGQGLQFLFEYFSETQRNKGNFPGRFSGRQFSNSRSEMNVSTLELGDSALYLCASSLEGTTDTQYFGPGTRLTVL.